These 27 T cell receptor beta chains were all obtained from the same sample, sequenced in a study of blood T cells in healthy people across ages. The authors ran a second PCR of roughly 6 to 11 cycles using a sample-barcoded 5' primer and a J-beta primer mix. MiXCR was run by TCRdb on the 5' RACE reads, yielding one entry per CDR3 protein. Of approximately 730,000 distinct CDR3 sequences in the sample, 53% are singletons; the top ten hold approximately 40%. Sequencing input: blood. The receptors shown here come from a man of 80 years or more in good health.

The V call is TRBV7-2, the J call TRBJ1-4; D gene uncertain. This CDR3 region has 13 residues. Germline CDR1 is SGHTA and CDR2 is FQGNSA. The ends were cut back, 5 bases at V and 8 bases at J, with 12 bases in the middle. Here the CDR3 reads CASSPAGEEKLFF. Written as DNA, the CDR3 is TGTGCCAGCAGCCCTGCGGGAGAAGAAAAACTGTTTTTT.

The CDR3 loop reads CASQRAVQETQYF. The CDR3 bases are TGTGCCAGCCAGAGAGCGGTTCAAGAGACCCAGTACTTC. The gene calls are TRBV6-2 or TRBV6-3 and TRBJ2-5; tentative D call: TRBD2 (5 bases). Deletions cut 8 bases from V and 2 bases from J, with 12 bases between. CDR1 MNHEY and CDR2 SVGEGT come from the germline V gene. The CDR3 has 13 amino acids.

V is TRBV24-1 and J is TRBJ2-1; the D is unclear. Germline V gene data show CDR1 as KGHDR and CDR2 as SFDVKD. The CDR3 has 13 residues. V was trimmed by 0 bases and J by 7 bases, leaving 6 bases between them. This chain's CDR3 is CATSDLGWNEQFF. The CDR3 DNA reads as TGTGCCACCAGTGATTTGGGTTGGAATGAGCAGTTCTTC.

This clonotype has only a few counts. The chain recombines TRBV11-2 with TRBJ2-7; 10 positions agree with TRBD1. With the DNA end fitting TRBJ2-5 better, the J assignment may be wrong. Germline V CDR1 and CDR2: SGHAT, FQNNGV. CDR3 length: 16 residues. CDR3 amino acids: CASSSSTGGVGETQYF. As DNA, the CDR3 is TGTGCCAGCAGCTCCTCGACAGGGGGCGTGGGAGAGACCCAGTACTTC.

This clonotype is a singleton in its sample. The chain recombines TRBV6-1 with TRBJ2-7; D possibly corresponds to TRBD2 (6 bases). Germline V CDR1 and CDR2: MNHNS, SASEGT. Trimming removed 6 bases from V and 3 bases from J, with 18 bases in between. The CDR3 is 15 amino acids. The DNA of the CDR3 is TGTGCCAGCAGGAGCCCTAGGCAGGGAGGCTACGAGCAGTACTTC. Protein product: CASRSPRQGGYEQYF.

The chain is built from TRBV20-1 and TRBJ1-5, with TRBD1 identical over 9 bases. Per the germline V gene, CDR1 is DFQATT and CDR2 is SNEGSKA (reference sequence). With V trimmed by 3 bases and J by 2 bases, 11 bases remained unmatched. The CDR3 runs to 17 residues. The CDR3 region is CSARDPGTGSGNQPQHF. CDR3 in DNA: TGCAGTGCTAGGGATCCCGGGACAGGGTCAGGCAATCAGCCCCAGCATTTT.

This clonotype has only a few counts. The gene calls are TRBV20-1 and TRBJ1-2; the D gene is possibly TRBD1 (6 bases). From germline, CDR1 is DFQATT and CDR2 SNEGSKA (reference sequence). The V end was cut by 6 bases, the J end by 7 bases, with 21 bases between. The CDR3 consists of 14 residues. The CDR3 nucleotides read TGCAGTGCCCAATTCAGGGGCCGGAGGGGTGGCTACACCTTC. It encodes CSAQFRGRRGGYTF.

This chain connects TRBV18 to TRBJ2-7, with TRBD2 identical over 10 bases. The CDR3 runs to 15 residues. V lost 3 bases, J lost 6 bases, and 8 bases stayed unmatched. Germline CDR1 is KGHSH and CDR2 is LQKENI. The CDR3 DNA reads as TGTGCCAGCTCACCGCCCCTAGCGGGAGTTCCCGAGCAGTACTTC. This gives the protein CASSPPLAGVPEQYF.

About this clonotype itself: This could be a read error, since a much larger clone is one nucleotide away. The chain carries TRBV20-1 and TRBJ2-5; TRBD1 might be the D (6 bases). This CDR3 is built from 16 residues. Per germline, CDR1 DFQATT and CDR2 SNEGSKA (reference sequence). The V and J ends lost 2 bases and 11 bases respectively, with 27 bases between them. In DNA, the CDR3 is TGCAGTGCTAGACTCGCAGGGGCGAAGATATGCAATGAGCAGTACTTC. Translating gives CSARLAGAKICNEQYF.

V usage is TRBV7-9 and J usage is TRBJ1-1, with TRBD1 identical over 9 bases. The length of the CDR3 is 17 residues. V shed 4 bases, J shed 2 bases, and the junction held 11 bases outside the gene matches. Germline V CDR1 and CDR2: SEHNR, FQNEAQ (reference sequence). The CDR3 here is CASSSPRDRDRNTEAFF. CDR3 bases: TGTGCCAGCAGCTCCCCCCGGGACAGGGACCGAAACACTGAAGCTTTCTTT.

The V and J genes are TRBV28 and TRBJ1-1, with TRBD1 as a possible D gene (6 bases). The CDR3 is 11 residues long. Trimming took off 9 bases at V and 6 bases at J, with 11 bases between the two ends. The germline gives CDR1 MDHEN, CDR2 SYDVKM. The CDR3 coding sequence is TGTGCCAGTAGGGGGATGGCTGAAGCTTTCTTT. This gives the protein CASRGMAEAFF. Based on the CDR3 plus reference TRBV28 and TRBJ1-1, the full variable domain is DVKVTQSSRYLVKRTGEKVFLECVQDMDHENMFWYRQDPGLGLRLIYFSYDVKMKEKGDIPEGYSVSREKKERFSLILESASTNQTSMYLCASRGMAEAFFGQGTRLTVV.

This clonotype occurred a few times. This chain links TRBV11-2 with TRBJ2-7, with 8 bases aligning to TRBD2. The CDR3 has 13 residues. Germline CDR1 SGHAT, CDR2 FQNNGV. Unmatched junction bases numbered 6, after V lost 5 bases and J lost 6 bases. DNA for the CDR3: TGTGCCAGCAGCCCCTCGGGGGGGGGCGAGCAGTACTTC. Translated: CASSPSGGGEQYF.

The chain recombines TRBV11-2 with TRBJ2-7; TRBD2 matches at 7 bases. With 3 bases clipped from V and 5 bases from J, the junction kept 7 bases outside the gene matches. The CDR3 runs 14 residues. CDR1 and CDR2 from the germline V gene are SGHAT and FQNNGV. The CDR3 DNA follows: TGTGCCAGCAGCTTGGAACTAGCGACGCACGAGCAGTACTTC. Its translation is CASSLELATHEQYF.

This chain links TRBV4-1 with TRBJ2-7; D gene ambiguous. Deletions cut 4 bases from V and 2 bases from J, with 9 bases between. The germline V gene encodes CDR1 MGHRA and CDR2 YSYEKL. This CDR3 spans 13 amino acids. The DNA for the CDR3 is TGCGCCAGCAGCCTCGGGTACGCCTACGAGCAGTACTTC. Translated, it gives CASSLGYAYEQYF.

This clonotype was counted between two and nine times. V gene TRBV20-1 combines with J gene TRBJ2-4, with D perhaps assigned TRBD1 or TRBD2 (6 bases each). The CDR3 totals 12 residues. V was pared by 4 bases and J by 5 bases, with 9 bases between. From germline, CDR1 is DFQATT and CDR2 SNEGSKA (reference sequence). The CDR3 DNA sequence: TGCAGTGCTACACGGGGGCAAAACATTCAGTACTTC. It encodes CSATRGQNIQYF.

The chain joins TRBV5-1 to TRBJ2-3; 15 bases match TRBD2. From germline, CDR1 is SGHRS and CDR2 YFSETQ. Losses at the gene ends were 3 bases for V and 6 bases for J; bases not matched to a gene: 8. This CDR3 contains 17 residues. CDR3 protein: CASSSGLAGGTVDTQYF. The CDR3, as DNA: TGCGCCAGCAGCTCAGGACTAGCGGGAGGGACCGTGGATACGCAGTATTTT.

This chain links TRBV12-3 or TRBV12-4 with TRBJ1-1; no firm D call. The CDR3 has 14 residues. Trimming pared 1 base from V and 9 bases from J, leaving 15 bases between. CDR3 nucleotide sequence: TGTGCCAGCAGTTTAGGAGGGAGTGGAGCCCAAGCTTTCTTT. Amino acid sequence: CASSLGGSGAQAFF.

This clonotype was observed a handful of times. The chain recombines TRBV29-1 with TRBJ2-1; D may correspond to TRBD1 or TRBD2 (5 bases each). With 7 bases removed from V and 7 bases from J, the gap between germline ends came to 20 bases. CDR1 and CDR2 (germline): SQVTM, ANQGSEA. The CDR3 runs to 14 residues. This chain's CDR3 is CSATSGTVTNEQFF. Written as DNA, the CDR3 is TGCAGCGCCACATCCGGGACGGTGACTAATGAGCAGTTCTTC.

The V gene is TRBV28, the J gene TRBJ2-3; 10 bases map to TRBD2. Looked up from germline, CDR1 is MDHEN and CDR2 is SYDVKM. V lost 5 bases, J lost 2 bases, and 7 bases stayed unmatched. This CDR3 is 16 amino acids long. CDR3 sequence: CASSLSGLAATDTQYF. CDR3 bases: TGTGCCAGCAGTCTTTCTGGACTAGCGGCCACAGATACGCAGTATTTT.

This chain uses TRBV7-9 with TRBJ2-1, with TRBD1 matching 8 bases. J lost 9 bases, V lost 8 bases, and 9 bases had no gene match. The CDR3 totals 13 residues. Germline CDR1 reads SEHNR; CDR2 reads FQNEAQ (reference sequence). The CDR3 DNA is TGTGCCAGCGGACTCTCAGGGGGCAGTGAGCAGTTCTTC. Translated, it gives CASGLSGGSEQFF.

This clonotype was seen only a few times. The V call is TRBV12-3 or TRBV12-4, the J call TRBJ2-1, with 12 bases identical to TRBD2. This CDR3 contains 15 residues. The J segment lost 4 bases and the V segment lost 3 bases, leaving 1 base of the junction unmatched. Here the CDR3 reads CASSFTSGRYNEQFF. The CDR3 nucleotides are TGTGCCAGCAGTTTCACTAGCGGGAGGTACAATGAGCAGTTCTTC.

Points on this clonotype: Possible read error: a much larger clone is one base away. The chain recombines TRBV11-3 with TRBJ2-1, with D unresolved. The CDR3 length is 12 residues. Germline values: CDR1 SGHNT, CDR2 YENEEA. V was shortened by 0 bases and J by 6 bases, with 3 bases between the two germline ends. CDR3 protein: CASSLDSNEQFF. The CDR3 DNA reads TGTGCCAGCAGCTTAGACAGCAATGAGCAGTTCTTC.

The chain employs TRBV5-6 and TRBJ2-7; D is unresolved. Germline assignment: CDR1 SGHDT and CDR2 YYEEEE. The CDR3 covers 16 residues. V lost 5 bases, J lost 0 bases, and 18 bases lay in between. CDR3 region: CASSPITRVGSYEQYF. DNA of the CDR3: TGTGCCAGCAGTCCTATTACCCGCGTTGGCTCCTACGAGCAGTACTTC. The full variable domain, in which reference TRBV5-6 and TRBJ2-7 provide the parts outside the CDR3, is DAGVTQSPTHLIKTRGQQVTLRCSPKSGHDTVSWYQQALGQGPQFIFQYYEEEERQRGNFPDRFSGHQFPNYSSELNVNALLLGDSALYLCASSPITRVGSYEQYFGPGTRLTVT.

V gene TRBV7-9 combines with J gene TRBJ2-1; D not resolved. Trimming pared 6 bases from V and 7 bases from J, leaving 22 bases between. The CDR3 runs 16 residues. Germline CDR1 is SEHNR and CDR2 is FQNEAQ (reference sequence). The CDR3 sequence is CASSAAGDTNWNEQFF. The CDR3 nucleotides read TGTGCCAGCAGTGCAGCCGGCGACACCAACTGGAATGAGCAGTTCTTC.

The chain employs TRBV29-1 and TRBJ2-5, with TRBD2 identical over 15 bases. Germline loops: CDR1 SQVTM, CDR2 ANQGSEA. There are 13 residues in the CDR3. The J segment lost 11 bases and the V segment lost 3 bases, leaving 4 bases of the junction unmatched. As DNA, the CDR3 is TGCAGCGTTGAGGGACTAGCGGGAGGTTGGCAGTACTTC. It translates to CSVEGLAGGWQYF.

This clonotype was seen once. The genes are TRBV7-6 and TRBJ2-5, with TRBD2 as a possible D gene (5 bases). The germline V and J ends were trimmed by 1 base and 5 bases, with 17 bases remaining between them. The germline CDR1 and CDR2 sequences are SGHVS and FNYEAQ. This CDR3 is built from 16 residues. CDR3 loop: CASSLGRVGRGETQYF. Written as DNA, the CDR3 is TGTGCCAGCAGCTTAGGGAGAGTAGGGAGAGGGGAGACCCAGTACTTC. The whole variable domain, filled in from reference TRBV7-6 and TRBJ2-5, reads GAGVSQSPRYKVTKRGQDVALRCDPISGHVSLYWYRQALGQGPEFLTYFNYEAQQDKSGLPNDRFSAERPEGSISTLTIQRTEQRDSAMYRCASSLGRVGRGETQYFGPGTRLLVL.

The V gene is TRBV7-9, the J gene TRBJ2-6; D is unresolved. The CDR3 length is 15 residues. CDR1 SEHNR and CDR2 FQNEAQ come from the germline V gene (reference sequence). Trimming pared 3 bases from V and 2 bases from J, leaving 8 bases between. The CDR3 protein is CASSFTGPGANVLTF. For the CDR3, the DNA is TGTGCCAGCAGCTTTACCGGCCCTGGGGCCAACGTCCTGACTTTC.